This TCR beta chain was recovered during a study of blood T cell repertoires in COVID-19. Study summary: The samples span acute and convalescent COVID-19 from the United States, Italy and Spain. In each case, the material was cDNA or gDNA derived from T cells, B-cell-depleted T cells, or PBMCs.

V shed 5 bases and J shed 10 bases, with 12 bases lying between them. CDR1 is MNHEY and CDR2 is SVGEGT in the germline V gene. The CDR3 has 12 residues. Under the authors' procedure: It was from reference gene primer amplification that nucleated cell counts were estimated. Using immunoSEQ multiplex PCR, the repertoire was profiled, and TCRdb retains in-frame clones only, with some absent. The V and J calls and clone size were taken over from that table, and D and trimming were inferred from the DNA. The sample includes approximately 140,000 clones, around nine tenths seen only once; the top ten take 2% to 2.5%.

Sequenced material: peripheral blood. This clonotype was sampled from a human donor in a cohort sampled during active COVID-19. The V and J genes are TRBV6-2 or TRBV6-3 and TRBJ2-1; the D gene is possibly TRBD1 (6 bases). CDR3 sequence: CASSHGGWEQFF. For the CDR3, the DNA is TGTGCCAGCAGTCATGGGGGCTGGGAGCAGTTCTTC.